This T cell receptor (beta chain) appears in the sequencing data of a study of T cells in Graves' hyperthyroidism and ophthalmopathy. What was amplified from RNA transcripts were TCR beta CDR3 regions. First-round RT-PCR with HTBI primers amplified the TCR CDR3 region. One entry per CDR3 protein results from TCRdb running MiXCR on the multiplex PCR reads. The sample yields a few hundred thousand distinct CDR3 sequences, about 15% seen once. Orbital computed tomography, thyroid ultrasound, serum thyroxine and TRAb, and clinical symptoms together informed the diagnoses. Fresh 10 ml peripheral blood yielded PBMCs. Germline CDR1 KGHSH, CDR2 LQKENI. The ends were cut back, 6 bases at V and 6 bases at J, with 18 bases in the middle. CDR3 length: 16 amino acids. This clonotype turned up a few times.

This receptor was identified in a woman aged 45-59 years with Graves' hyperthyroidism that later progressed to Graves' ophthalmopathy. Sequencing input: blood. The chain recombines TRBV18 with TRBJ1-6; D possibly corresponds to TRBD1 (5 bases). The CDR3 region has the DNA TGTGCCAGCTCCCAGGGACCGCGAGCAGTTAATTCACCCCTCCACTTT. It is translated as CASSQGPRAVNSPLHF.